This TCR beta chain emerged from a study of T cell repertoires in cytomegalovirus infection. Study overall: Researchers turned to recently identified HLA-C-restricted CMV epitopes as well as well-studied HLA-B-restricted ones. Indicated by public TCR beta signatures were CMV infection and matching HLA type. Broader study findings: Summed frequency of shared TCR beta families picked out CMV carriers who also had the relevant HLA.

This clonotype has more than one count but fewer than ten. Its cognate antigen is unknown. MiXCR, applied by TCRdb to the reads, yields one record per CDR3 protein. There are nearly 700,000 distinct CDR3 sequences in the sample; around 31% occur only once, and 18% lies in the top ten. The V gene's germline CDR1 is SGHAT and CDR2 FQNNGV. With V trimmed by 0 bases and J by 1 base, 13 bases remained unmatched. This CDR3 is built from 19 residues. The rearrangement uses TRBV11-2 and TRBJ2-3, with TRBD2 matching over 7 bases. The clonotype originates from a human donor in good health (CMV status not recorded). Some clones in this sample may be carry-over from other donors' samples. The specimen comprised cultured PBMCs, sampled from culture after CMV antigen stimulation. In nucleotides, the CDR3 is TGTGCCAGCAGCTTAGATCGGGTGGACCGGGGGAGGGGCACAGATACGCAGTATTTT. Translation gives CASSLDRVDRGRGTDTQYF.